The present TCR beta chain was sequenced within a study of Graves' ophthalmopathy and Graves' hyperthyroidism. Study conclusions and caveats: The model reached approximately 67% sensitivity and about 73% specificity for predicting ophthalmopathy progression.

The TCR beta CDR3 regions underwent amplification from RNA transcripts. HTBI primers primed a first-round RT-PCR, and a second-round multiplex PCR followed. TCRdb ran MiXCR on the multiplex PCR reads and lists one entry per CDR3 protein. Of roughly 500,000 distinct CDR3 sequences in the sample, over 13% were seen once. The table lists this clonotype with many counts. The antigen is undetermined. Germline V gene sequence: CDR1 SNHLY, CDR2 FYNNEI. J gave up 4 bases and V 4 bases, and 9 bases lay outside the gene matches. There are 15 residues in the CDR3. Having ophthalmopathy, the donors showed moderate-to-severe activity, CAS ≥3 and NOSPECS ≥4, with disease lasting under 3 months. Enrollment excluded any patients with other autoimmune diseases, uncontrolled infections, pregnancy or lactation.

The clonotype comes from a woman in her 30s with Graves' ophthalmopathy. The gene calls are TRBV2 and TRBJ1-1; 7 positions match TRBD1. The sequencing sample was made of blood. The CDR3 DNA reads TGTGCCAGCAGTGGTGCGACAGGGTCTACCACTGAAGCTTTCTTT. It encodes CASSGATGSTTEAFF.